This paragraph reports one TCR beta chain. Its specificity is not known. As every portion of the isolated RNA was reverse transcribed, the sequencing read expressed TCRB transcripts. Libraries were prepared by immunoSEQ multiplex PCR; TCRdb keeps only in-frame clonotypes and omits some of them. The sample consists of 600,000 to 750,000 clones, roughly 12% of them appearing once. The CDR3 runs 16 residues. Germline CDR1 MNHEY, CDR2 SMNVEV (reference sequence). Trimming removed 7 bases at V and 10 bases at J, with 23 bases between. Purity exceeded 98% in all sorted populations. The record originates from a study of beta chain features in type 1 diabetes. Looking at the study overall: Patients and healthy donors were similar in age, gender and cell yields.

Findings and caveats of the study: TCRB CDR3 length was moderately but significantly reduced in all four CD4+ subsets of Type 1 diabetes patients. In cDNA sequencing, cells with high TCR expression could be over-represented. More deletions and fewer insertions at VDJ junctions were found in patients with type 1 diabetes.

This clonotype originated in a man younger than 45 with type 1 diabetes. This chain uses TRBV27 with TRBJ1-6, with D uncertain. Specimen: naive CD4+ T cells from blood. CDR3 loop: CASNPTMRAAKSPLHF. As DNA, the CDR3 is TGTGCCAGCAATCCTACTATGCGGGCCGCGAAGTCACCCCTCCACTTT.